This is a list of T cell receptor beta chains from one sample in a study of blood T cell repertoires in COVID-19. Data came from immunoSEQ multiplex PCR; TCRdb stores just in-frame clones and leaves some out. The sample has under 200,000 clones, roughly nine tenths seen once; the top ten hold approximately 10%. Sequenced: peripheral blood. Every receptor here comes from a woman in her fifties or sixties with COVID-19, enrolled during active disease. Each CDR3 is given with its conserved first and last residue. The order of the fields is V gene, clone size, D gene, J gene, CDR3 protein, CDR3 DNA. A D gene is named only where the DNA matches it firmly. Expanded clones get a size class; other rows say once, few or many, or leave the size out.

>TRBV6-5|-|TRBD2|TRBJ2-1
CASSYGAGVYNEQFF
TGTGCCAGCAGTTACGGCGCGGGAGTGTACAATGAGCAGTTCTTC
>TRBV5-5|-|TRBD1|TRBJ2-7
CASTWTGSSYEQYF
TGTGCCAGCACCTGGACAGGGTCTTCCTACGAGCAGTACTTC
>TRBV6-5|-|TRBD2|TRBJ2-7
CASSYSWTSVYEQYF
TGTGCCAGCAGTTACTCGTGGACTAGCGTCTACGAGCAGTACTTC
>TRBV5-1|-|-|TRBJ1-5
CASLGGYNSNQPQHF
TGCGCCAGCTTGGGGGGGTACAATAGCAATCAGCCCCAGCATTTT
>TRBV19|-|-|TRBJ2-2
CASSLRRELVGELFF
TGTGCCAGTAGTCTCCGGCGGGAACTGGTCGGGGAGCTGTTTTTT
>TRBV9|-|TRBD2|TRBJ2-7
CASSLAGGPREQYF
TGTGCCAGCAGTTTAGCGGGAGGGCCTCGCGAGCAGTACTTC
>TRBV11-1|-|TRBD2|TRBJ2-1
CASSSWTRHFDEQFF
TGTGCCAGCAGCTCGTGGACTAGGCACTTTGATGAGCAGTTCTTC
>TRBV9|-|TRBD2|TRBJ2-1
CASSVEVAGGSEQFF
TGTGCCAGCAGCGTAGAGGTAGCGGGAGGGAGTGAGCAGTTCTTC
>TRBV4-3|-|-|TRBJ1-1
CASSQGRGTEAFF
TGCGCCAGCAGCCAGGGAAGGGGTACTGAAGCTTTCTTT
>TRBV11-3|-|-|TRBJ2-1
CASSPQGGVSNEQFF
TGTGCCAGCAGCCCCCAAGGAGGGGTTAGCAATGAGCAGTTCTTC
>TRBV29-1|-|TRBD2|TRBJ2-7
CSVGGTSYEQYF
TGCAGCGTGGGAGGGACCTCCTACGAGCAGTACTTC
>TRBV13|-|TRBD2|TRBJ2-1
CASSIEFSGRYYNEQFF
TGTGCCAGCAGCATAGAATTTAGCGGGAGGTACTACAATGAGCAGTTCTTC
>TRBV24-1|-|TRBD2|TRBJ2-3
CATSDLDSGRAPDTQYF
TGTGCCACCAGTGACCTAGACAGCGGGAGGGCCCCAGATACGCAGTATTTT
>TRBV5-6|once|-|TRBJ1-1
CASSAGGASPRAFF
TGTGCCAGCAGCGCGGGGGGGGCTTCCCCCCGCGCTTTCTTT
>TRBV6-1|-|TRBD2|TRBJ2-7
CASSEAGLAGGPHEQYF
TGTGCCAGCAGTGAAGCGGGACTAGCGGGAGGGCCCCACGAGCAGTACTTC
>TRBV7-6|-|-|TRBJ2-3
CASSLATTQGTQYF
TGTGCCAGCAGCTTAGCGACTACCCAAGGGACGCAGTATTTT
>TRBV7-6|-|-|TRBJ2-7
CASSLGDTWRSYEQYF
TGTGCCAGCAGCTTAGGGGACACCTGGAGGTCCTACGAGCAGTACTTC
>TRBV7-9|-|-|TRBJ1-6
CASSPVNSPLHF
TGTGCCAGCAGCCCGGTTAATTCACCCCTCCACTTT
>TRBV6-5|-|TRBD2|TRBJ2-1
CASRDLAGGSNEQFF
TGTGCCAGCAGGGACCTAGCGGGAGGGTCCAATGAGCAGTTCTTC
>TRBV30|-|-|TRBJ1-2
CAWSVRGGINYGYTF
TGTGCCTGGAGTGTACGAGGGGGAATAAACTATGGCTACACCTTC
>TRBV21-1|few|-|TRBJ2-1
CASSKELAGASNEQFF
TGTGCCAGCAGCAAAGAATTAGCGGGAGCCTCGAATGAGCAGTTCTTC
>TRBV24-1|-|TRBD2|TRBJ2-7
CATSDHRGSRSYEQYF
TGTGCCACCAGTGATCACCGCGGGAGCCGCTCCTACGAGCAGTACTTC
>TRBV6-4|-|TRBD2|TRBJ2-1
CASSERESSYNEQFF
TGTGCCAGCAGTGAGCGGGAGAGCTCCTACAATGAGCAGTTCTTC
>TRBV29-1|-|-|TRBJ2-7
CSVRNSGEPYEQYF
TGCAGCGTTAGGAATAGCGGTGAGCCCTACGAGCAGTACTTC
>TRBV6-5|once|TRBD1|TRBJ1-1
CASRGRDRAYTEAFF
TGTGCCAGCAGAGGCCGAGACAGGGCTTACACTGAAGCTTTCTTT
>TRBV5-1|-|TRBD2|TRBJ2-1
CASSSGLAGANEQFF
TGCGCCAGCAGCTCAGGACTAGCGGGAGCCAATGAGCAGTTCTTC
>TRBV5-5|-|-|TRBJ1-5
CASTGGPGNQPQHF
TGTGCCAGCACCGGGGGGCCCGGCAATCAGCCCCAGCATTTT
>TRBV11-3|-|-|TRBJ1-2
CASSPFRVSPTNYGYTF
TGTGCCAGCAGCCCCTTCAGGGTCTCCCCTACTAACTATGGCTACACCTTC
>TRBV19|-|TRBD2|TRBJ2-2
CASSIPLAANTGELFF
TGTGCCAGTAGTATCCCACTAGCGGCCAACACCGGGGAGCTGTTTTTT
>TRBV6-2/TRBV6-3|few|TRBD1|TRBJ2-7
CASSYSAGTGEWYF
TGTGCCAGCAGTTACTCGGCTGGGACAGGGGAATGGTACTTC
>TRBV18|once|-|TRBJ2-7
CASSPSGTSSYEQYF
TGTGCCAGCTCACCGTCCGGGACATCCTCCTACGAGCAGTACTTC
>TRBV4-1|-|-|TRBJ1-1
CASSQPPGGIGTEAFF
TGCGCCAGCAGCCAACCCCCGGGCGGGATCGGCACTGAAGCTTTCTTT
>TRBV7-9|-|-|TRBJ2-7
CASSLFSRGSLEQYF
TGTGCCAGCAGCTTATTTAGCAGGGGATCCCTCGAGCAGTACTTC
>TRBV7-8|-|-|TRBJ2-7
CASSPTGVSYEQYF
TGTGCCAGCAGCCCGACGGGGGTTTCCTACGAGCAGTACTTC
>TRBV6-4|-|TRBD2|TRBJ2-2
CASSRLAGGMAGELFF
TGTGCCAGCAGCCGTCTAGCGGGAGGGATGGCCGGGGAGCTGTTTTTT
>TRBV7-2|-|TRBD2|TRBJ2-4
CASSSGLGPGNIQYF
TGTGCCAGCAGCTCCGGACTAGGCCCGGGAAACATTCAGTACTTC
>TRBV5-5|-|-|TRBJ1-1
CASSSYRVMNTEAFF
TGTGCCAGCAGCTCATACAGGGTCATGAACACTGAAGCTTTCTTT
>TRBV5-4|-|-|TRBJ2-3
CASSGRTDTQYF
TGTGCCAGCAGCGGGAGGACAGATACGCAGTATTTT
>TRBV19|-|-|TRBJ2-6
CATLGGASGADVLTF
TGTGCCACCCTGGGGGGGGCCTCTGGGGCCGACGTCCTGACTTTC
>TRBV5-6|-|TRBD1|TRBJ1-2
CASSTTGGYGYTF
TGTGCCAGCAGCACGACAGGGGGCTATGGCTACACCTTC
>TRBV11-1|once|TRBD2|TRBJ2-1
CASRSGRAINEQFF
TGTGCCAGCAGGAGCGGGAGGGCCATAAACGAGCAGTTCTTC
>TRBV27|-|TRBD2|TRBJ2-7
CASSGGAREQYF
TGTGCCAGCAGCGGGGGGGCGCGAGAGCAGTACTTC
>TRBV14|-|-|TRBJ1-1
CASSSQGRAFF
TGTGCCAGCAGCTCACAGGGTCGGGCTTTCTTT
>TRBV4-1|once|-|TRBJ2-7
CASSFGKQASYEQYF
TGCGCCAGCAGCTTCGGCAAGCAGGCGTCCTACGAGCAGTACTTC
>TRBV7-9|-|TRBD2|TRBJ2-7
CASSRRASGSSYEQYF
TGTGCCAGCAGCCGAAGGGCTAGCGGGAGCTCCTACGAGCAGTACTTC
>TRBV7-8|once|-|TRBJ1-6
CASSLVTGNNSPLHF
TGTGCCAGCAGCTTAGTTACGGGAAATAATTCACCCCTCCACTTT
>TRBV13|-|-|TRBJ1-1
CASSPLGQHEAFF
TGTGCCAGCAGCCCGCTCGGACAGCATGAAGCTTTCTTT